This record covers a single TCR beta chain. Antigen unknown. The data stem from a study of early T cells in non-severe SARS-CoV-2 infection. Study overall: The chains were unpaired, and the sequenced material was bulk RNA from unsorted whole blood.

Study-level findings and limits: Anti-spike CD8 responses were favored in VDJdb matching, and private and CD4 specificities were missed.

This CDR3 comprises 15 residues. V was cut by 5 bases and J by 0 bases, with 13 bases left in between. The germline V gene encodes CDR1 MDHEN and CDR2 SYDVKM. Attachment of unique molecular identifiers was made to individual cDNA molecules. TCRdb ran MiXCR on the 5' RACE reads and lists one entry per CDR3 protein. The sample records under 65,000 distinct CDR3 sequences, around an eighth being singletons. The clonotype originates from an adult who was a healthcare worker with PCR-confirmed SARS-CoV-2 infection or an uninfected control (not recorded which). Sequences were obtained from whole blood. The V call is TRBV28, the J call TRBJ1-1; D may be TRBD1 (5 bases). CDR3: CASSPLADMNTEAFF. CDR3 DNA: TGTGCCAGCAGTCCCCTGGCGGACATGAACACTGAAGCTTTCTTT.